The 8 T cell receptor beta chains given below trace back to one sample, sequenced in a study of cytomegalovirus exposure and HLA in healthy donors. PCR amplification relied on 60 Vbeta primers (plus 13 Jbeta primers). The method was immunoSEQ multiplex PCR; TCRdb's version includes in-frame clones alone and lacks a portion of them. The table includes roughly 97,000 clones, about 75% detected once. The sequenced sample consisted of PBMCs. The origin of the receptors is a man aged 55-75 years in good health and CMV-seropositive.

The chain carries TRBV5-5 and TRBJ2-7, with D perhaps matching TRBD2 (6 bases). Trimming cost V 0 bases and J 2 bases, with 9 bases left between them. This CDR3 contains 14 residues. From germline, CDR1 is SGHKS and CDR2 YYEKEE (reference sequence). The CDR3 nucleotides read TGTGCCAGCAGCTTGGGCGGGGCTGCCTACGAGCAGTACTTC. Its protein is CASSLGGAAYEQYF.

This clone showed up just once. V and J are TRBV6-8 and TRBJ2-7, with 8 bases identical to TRBD2. CDR1 is MNHGY, CDR2 SAAAGT, per germline. CDR3 size: 14 residues. Trimming took 4 bases from V and 1 from J; bases not matched to a gene: 3. This CDR3 reads CASSSTSGSYEQYF. In nucleotides, the CDR3 is TGTGCCAGCAGTTCTACTAGCGGTTCCTACGAGCAGTACTTC.

The V and J genes are TRBV9 and TRBJ2-2; D gene uncertain. The CDR3 is 17 residues long. With 2 bases removed from V and 1 base from J, the gap between germline ends came to 15 bases. Per germline, CDR1 SGDLS and CDR2 YYNGEE. The CDR3 DNA follows: TGTGCCAGCAGCGTTGCGGTTATGCAAGTGAACACCGGGGAGCTGTTTTTT. Amino acids: CASSVAVMQVNTGELFF.

V usage is TRBV10-1 and J usage is TRBJ2-2, with 7 positions matching TRBD1. The CDR3 is 15 amino acids. Germline lookup yields CDR1 WNHNN and CDR2 SYGVQD (reference sequence). Trimming cost V 4 bases and J 0 bases; bases outside gene matches: 2. Here the CDR3 DNA reads TGCGCCAGCAGTGCCGGGACAGCGAACACCGGGGAGCTGTTTTTT. It translates to CASSAGTANTGELFF.

The rearrangement joins TRBV7-2 to TRBJ2-6, with 9 positions matching TRBD1. The CDR3 covers 18 residues. V shed 3 bases, J shed 0 bases, and the junction held 6 bases outside the gene matches. Germline V gene lookup returns CDR1 SGHTA and CDR2 FQGNSA. DNA of the CDR3: TGTGCCAGCAGCTTGGGACAGGGTGGACCCTCTGGGGCCAACGTCCTGACTTTC. Translated, it gives CASSLGQGGPSGANVLTF.

V is TRBV6-1 and J is TRBJ2-7; D remains ambiguous. The CDR3 runs 13 residues. V was clipped by 3 bases and J by 2 bases, with 8 bases between them. CDR1 is MNHNS, CDR2 SASEGT, per germline. DNA of the CDR3: TGTGCCAGCAGTGACCCGCAGACCTACGAGCAGTACTTC. Protein sequence: CASSDPQTYEQYF.

This clone was counted between two and nine times. Germline and junction disagree at one end, which may indicate a read error. This sequence joins TRBV5-8 and TRBJ1-1; D might be TRBD1 (5 bases). The CDR3 runs to 15 residues. Germline-derived CDR1 and CDR2 are SGHTS and YDEGEE. The chain's CDR3 is CASRLGERTNTEAFF. DNA of the CDR3: TGTGCCAGCAGATTGGGGGAGCGGACGAACACTGAAGCTTTCTTT.

V gene TRBV27 combines with J gene TRBJ1-2, with D maybe TRBD1 (5 bases). Germline V CDR1 and CDR2: MNHEY, SMNVEV (reference sequence). This CDR3 is built from 14 residues. Trimming removed 1 base at V and 4 bases at J, with 10 bases between. Here the CDR3 reads CASSLYRQTYGYTF. CDR3 DNA sequence: TGTGCCAGCAGTTTATACCGACAGACCTATGGCTACACCTTC.